These 17 T cell receptor beta chains came from one sample sequenced in a study of blood T cell repertoires in COVID-19 (dated by TCRdb to about 2020). Libraries were made using the immunoSEQ multiplex PCR assay. The table comes from immuneACCESS by way of TCRdb, which keeps in-frame sequences with V and J called. Part of the clones is missing from these tables; in studies checked, under half for an unresolved V gene and the rest for unknown reasons. The sample yields 90,000 to 100,000 clones; roughly nine tenths were counted once. About 9.3% of the sample comes from the top ten. The sample comprised peripheral blood. The receptors shown here come from a man aged 50 to 60 with acute or convalescent COVID-19.

This chain joins TRBV6-6 and TRBJ2-3, with TRBD1 identical over 11 bases. The CDR3 sequence is 15 residues long. After removal of 5 bases from V and 6 bases from J, the junction contained 7 bases not matched to a gene. Germline CDR1 is MNHNY and CDR2 is SVGAGI (reference sequence). The CDR3: CASSPRDRGSDTQYF. CDR3 DNA sequence: TGTGCCAGCAGTCCAAGGGACAGGGGGTCGGATACGCAGTATTTT.

The chain is built from TRBV5-4 and TRBJ1-4, with D tentatively TRBD1 (5 bases). The CDR3 contains 16 residues. Germline assignment: CDR1 SGHNT and CDR2 YYREEE (reference sequence). Between the trimmed V and J ends, which lost 3 bases and 6 bases, there was a span of 18 bases. The CDR3 DNA reads as TGTGCCAGCAGCTCCGGGGGAGGGAATAAGGATGAAAAACTGTTTTTT. Its protein product is CASSSGGGNKDEKLFF.

The chain has TRBV29-1 and TRBJ2-7; possible D gene TRBD1, 6 bases. CDR3 length: 13 residues. Germline assignment: CDR1 SQVTM and CDR2 ANQGSEA. V lost 5 bases and J 3 bases, leaving 14 bases between the germline ends. CDR3 DNA: TGCAGCGTTTCAAGCAGGGGTGGCTACGAGCAGTACTTC. Protein product: CSVSSRGGYEQYF.

V usage is TRBV24-1 and J usage is TRBJ2-1; 11 bases agree with TRBD2. The V and J ends lost 4 bases and 5 bases, in that order; junction bases with no gene match: 6. CDR1 and CDR2 (germline): KGHDR, SFDVKD. The CDR3 is 16 amino acids. The CDR3 DNA is TGTGCCACCAGTGAGCCCGGGACTAGCGGACACAATGAGCAGTTCTTC. Translation: CATSEPGTSGHNEQFF.

The V and J genes are TRBV5-1 and TRBJ2-3; 7 nucleotides match TRBD2. Germline CDR1 is SGHRS and CDR2 is YFSETQ. The length of the CDR3 is 15 residues. With 0 bases clipped from V and 6 bases from J, the junction kept 7 bases outside the gene matches. The chain's CDR3 is CASSLGGSFRDTQYF. The CDR3 nucleotides read TGCGCCAGCAGCTTGGGCGGGAGCTTCAGGGATACGCAGTATTTT.

The chain recombines TRBV1 with TRBJ2-5; the table assigns TRBD2, which was not confirmed against the DNA. TRBV1 is a pseudogene locus. The CDR3 is made up of 17 amino acids. The CDR3, as DNA: TGCACCAGCAGCCTCAGCGGGAGGGCCGTTAATCGAGAGACCCAGTACTTC. Residues: CTSSLSGRAVNRETQYF.

This clone was detected only once. The chain combines TRBV11-2 with TRBJ2-5; 15 bases align to TRBD2. The CDR3 consists of 18 residues. After removal of 4 bases from V and 5 bases from J, the junction contained 11 bases not matched to a gene. Germline V gives CDR1 SGHAT, CDR2 FQNNGV. CDR3 sequence reads: CASSWGGLAGGSEETQYF. CDR3 DNA sequence: TGTGCCAGCAGCTGGGGGGGACTAGCGGGAGGCTCAGAGGAGACCCAGTACTTC.

The chain employs TRBV7-9 and TRBJ2-1; TRBD2 agrees at 10 bases. Looked up from germline, CDR1 is SEHNR and CDR2 is FQNEAQ (reference sequence). This CDR3 comprises 17 residues. The J segment lost 6 bases and the V segment lost 0 bases, leaving 8 bases of the junction unmatched. DNA of the CDR3: TGTGCCAGCAGCTTAGCGGTGGTAAGCGGGAGGGCCAATGAGCAGTTCTTC. Encoded protein: CASSLAVVSGRANEQFF.

This chain uses TRBV4-2 with TRBJ2-2; 8 positions match TRBD1. V shed 2 bases, J shed 1 base, and the junction held 9 bases outside the gene matches. CDR1 LGHNA and CDR2 YNFKEQ come from the germline V gene. This CDR3 contains 18 residues. CDR3 bases: TGTGCCAGCAGCCAAATTGGGCAGGGGGCGAAGAACACCGGGGAGCTGTTTTTT. The encoded protein is CASSQIGQGAKNTGELFF.

The sample holds a few counts of this clone. This rearrangement joins TRBV7-8 to TRBJ1-1; D is uncertain. Trimming shortened V by 1 base and J by 5 bases, and 11 bases separated the two germline ends. This CDR3 comprises 14 residues. Germline values: CDR1 SGHVS, CDR2 FQNEAQ. In DNA form, the CDR3 reads TGTGCCAGCAGCTTAGACCCTGGCGGAACTGAAGCTTTCTTT. It yields the protein CASSLDPGGTEAFF.

This clone is a singleton in its sample. CDR3 DNA: TGTGCCAGTAGTATATCAGCGGGAGGCCAAGATACGCAGTATTTT. Its translation: CASSISAGGQDTQYF. The V and J genes are TRBV19 and TRBJ2-3, with 9 bases that match TRBD2. Losses at the gene ends were 2 bases for V and 5 bases for J; bases not matched to a gene: 5. This CDR3 is built from 15 residues. Germline V lookup: CDR1 LNHDA, CDR2 SQIVND (reference sequence).

The rearrangement uses TRBV3-1 (or the pseudogene TRBV3-2) and TRBJ2-1, with no clear D. CDR1 is LGHDT and CDR2 is YNNKEL in the germline V gene (reference sequence). The CDR3 has 15 residues. Between the trimmed V and J ends, which lost 0 bases and 3 bases, there was a span of 9 bases. The CDR3 sequence: CASSQEATHYNEQFF. CDR3 bases: TGTGCCAGCAGCCAAGAAGCGACCCACTACAATGAGCAGTTCTTC.

In DNA form, the CDR3 reads TGCGCCAGCACTCTACAACCGACAGCTAACTATGGCTACACCTTC. The encoded protein is CASTLQPTANYGYTF. This chain connects TRBV5-1 to TRBJ1-2; D may be TRBD1 (5 bases). CDR1 is SGHRS and CDR2 is YFSETQ in the germline V gene. This CDR3 is built from 15 residues. V lost 6 bases, J lost 0 bases, and 15 bases lay in between.

The chain combines TRBV29-1 with TRBJ1-6; tentative D call: TRBD1 (5 bases). Germline CDR1 is SQVTM and CDR2 is ANQGSEA. Trimming removed 4 bases from V and 7 bases from J, with 17 bases in between. This CDR3 has 15 residues. The CDR3 spells CSVAPYTGPNSPLHF. As DNA, the CDR3 is TGCAGCGTTGCCCCTTATACAGGACCGAATTCACCCCTCCACTTT.

The CDR3 DNA follows: TGCGCCAGCAGCCAGGGCCCCGAGAGGTACAATGAGCAGTTCTTC. This codes for CASSQGPERYNEQFF. The rearrangement joins TRBV5-1 to TRBJ2-1; tentative D call: TRBD1 (5 bases). This CDR3 spans 15 amino acids. CDR1 is SGHRS, CDR2 YFSETQ, per germline. The V gene lost 4 bases and the J gene lost 4 bases, with 15 bases spanning the gap.

The chain combines TRBV7-3 with TRBJ1-1, with D maybe TRBD1 (5 bases). CDR1 SGHTA and CDR2 FQGTGA come from the germline V gene. V lost 3 bases and J 1 base, leaving 9 bases between the germline ends. The CDR3 loop spans 14 amino acids. The CDR3 region is CASSLDTENTEAFF. The CDR3 bases are TGTGCCAGCAGCTTGGACACGGAGAACACTGAAGCTTTCTTT.

The CDR3 DNA sequence: TGTGCCAGCAGCACACCTCAAGGGGTCGCGACCGGGGAGCTGTTTTTT. Translating gives CASSTPQGVATGELFF. The genes are TRBV7-7 and TRBJ2-2, with D maybe TRBD1 (5 bases). This CDR3 spans 16 amino acids. Trimming removed 5 bases at V and 5 bases at J, with 18 bases between. Germline lookup yields CDR1 SSHAT and CDR2 FNYEAQ (reference sequence).